This entry lists 21 T cell receptor beta chains sequenced from one sample in a study of blood T cell repertoires in COVID-19. Assay: immunoSEQ multiplex PCR; the TCRdb copy retains only in-frame clones and omits some. The data hold some 75,000 clones, with under 80% observed a single time. The specimen was peripheral blood. The receptors originated from a woman of 80 years or more with active or convalescent COVID-19.

This rearrangement joins TRBV6-5 to TRBJ2-3; 8 nucleotides agree with TRBD2. Germline V gene data show CDR1 as MNHEY and CDR2 as SVGAGI. This CDR3 is 14 amino acids long. V gave up 6 bases and J gave up 0 bases; unmatched junction bases: 2. CDR3 protein: CASRRGASTDTQYF. CDR3 DNA sequence: TGTGCCAGCAGGCGGGGGGCAAGCACAGATACGCAGTATTTT.

V is TRBV6-5 and J is TRBJ1-2; unclear D gene. V was trimmed by 8 bases and J by 6 bases, leaving 10 bases between them. Germline loops: CDR1 MNHEY, CDR2 SVGAGI. This CDR3 is 11 amino acids long. CDR3 bases: TGTGCCAGCGCGGCGGCTGATGGCTACACCTTC. Amino acid sequence: CASAAADGYTF.

V gene TRBV24-1 combines with J gene TRBJ2-5; TRBD2 agrees at 7 bases. This CDR3 is built from 14 residues. Germline-derived CDR1 and CDR2 are KGHDR and SFDVKD. V was clipped by 8 bases and J by 5 bases; unmatched bases: 10. DNA for the CDR3: TGTGCCACCACCCGACTAGCCGGAATCGAGACCCAGTACTTC. This encodes CATTRLAGIETQYF.

The rearrangement uses TRBV4-1 and TRBJ2-7; no clear D gene. The germline gives CDR1 MGHRA, CDR2 YSYEKL. Trimming removed 1 base at V and 3 bases at J, with 7 bases between. This CDR3 is built from 13 residues. CDR3: CASSQGAHYEQYF. As DNA, the CDR3 is TGCGCCAGCAGCCAAGGGGCCCACTACGAGCAGTACTTC.

This clone was found once. The chain couples TRBV6-5 to TRBJ1-5; TRBD1 matches 11 bases. V gave up 6 bases and J gave up 5 bases; unmatched junction bases: 6. Germline CDR1 and CDR2: MNHEY and SVGAGI. CDR3 length: 15 amino acids. CDR3: CASRGQGVFYQPQHF. For the CDR3, the DNA is TGTGCCAGCAGGGGACAGGGGGTCTTCTATCAGCCCCAGCATTTT.

The rearrangement uses TRBV30 and TRBJ1-2, with D maybe TRBD1 (6 bases). The CDR3 has 13 amino acids. Looked up from germline, CDR1 is GTSNPN and CDR2 is SVGIG (reference sequence). The V end lost 7 bases, the J end lost 7 bases, and 19 bases lay between the germline ends. CDR3 DNA: TGTGCCTACAATGACAGGTCTAGGGGTGGCTACACCTTC. It encodes CAYNDRSRGGYTF. The whole variable domain, filled in from reference TRBV30 and TRBJ1-2, reads SQTIHQWPATLVQPVGSPLSLECTVEGTSNPNLYWYRQAAGRGLQLLFYSVGIGQISSEVPQNLSASRPQDRQFILSSKKLLLSDSGFYLCAYNDRSRGGYTFGSGTRLTVV.

The chain carries TRBV30 and TRBJ2-5, with TRBD1 as a possible D gene (5 bases). V was shortened by 6 bases and J by 4 bases, with 18 bases between the two germline ends. The length of the CDR3 is 14 residues. Germline V gene sequence: CDR1 GTSNPN, CDR2 SVGIG (reference sequence). The CDR3 sequence is CACPVDSLGETQYF. The CDR3 DNA reads TGTGCCTGCCCGGTTGACAGCTTGGGAGAGACCCAGTACTTC.

This clone was seen once. The junction differs from germline at one of its ends, possibly a read error. The chain employs TRBV19 and TRBJ2-5; a possible D gene is TRBD2 (5 bases). Germline V gene sequence: CDR1 LNHDA, CDR2 SQIVND (reference sequence). This CDR3 is built from 13 residues. DNA of the CDR3: TGTGCCAGTAGTAGCCAGGTCGGGGAGAGCCAGTACTTC. Translation gives CASSSQVGESQYF.

The rearrangement links TRBV5-1 to TRBJ2-1; TRBD1 matches 7 bases. The V gene's germline CDR1 is SGHRS and CDR2 YFSETQ. The CDR3 contains 14 residues. Trimming cost V 0 bases and J 4 bases; bases outside gene matches: 1. Here the CDR3 reads CASSLEGAYNEQFF. As DNA, the CDR3 is TGCGCCAGCAGCTTGGAGGGGGCGTACAATGAGCAGTTCTTC.

The rearrangement joins TRBV20-1 to TRBJ1-2; 7 bases align to TRBD1. With 5 bases clipped from V and 0 bases from J, the junction kept 6 bases outside the gene matches. The CDR3 covers 14 residues. The germline CDR1 and CDR2 sequences are DFQATT and SNEGSKA (reference sequence). CDR3 DNA sequence: TGCAGTGCTGGTGGGACAGCGACTAACTATGGCTACACCTTC. Translated, it gives CSAGGTATNYGYTF.

V usage is TRBV7-2 and J usage is TRBJ1-4; D remains unclear. The germline V gene has CDR1 SGHTA and CDR2 FQGNSA. Trimming cost V 1 base and J 5 bases, with 5 bases left between them. The length of the CDR3 is 13 residues. The CDR3 coding sequence is TGTGCCAGCAGCTTAGAGACAAATGAAAAACTGTTTTTT. This codes for CASSLETNEKLFF.

This chain connects TRBV7-9 to TRBJ1-3, with 7 bases matching TRBD1. Germline V gene sequence: CDR1 SEHNR, CDR2 FQNEAQ (reference sequence). Germline trimming cut 5 bases from V and 0 bases from J; bases unmatched to any gene: 10. The length of the CDR3 is 17 residues. The CDR3 nucleotides read TGTGCCAGCAGCGTCCATGGGACAGCACTCTCTGGAAACACCATATATTTT. Translating gives CASSVHGTALSGNTIYF.

The CDR3 region is CSVEDLTGGDTEAFF. CDR3 DNA: TGCAGCGTTGAAGATCTTACAGGGGGGGACACTGAAGCTTTCTTT. The chain is built from TRBV29-1 and TRBJ1-1, with 8 bases that match TRBD1. Germline V gene sequence: CDR1 SQVTM, CDR2 ANQGSEA. The CDR3 runs 15 residues. J gave up 3 bases and V 0 bases, and 6 bases lay outside the gene matches.

The chain links TRBV7-9 to TRBJ1-2; TRBD1 matches 10 bases. Germline values: CDR1 SEHNR, CDR2 FQNEAQ (reference sequence). Trimming took 4 bases from V and 4 from J; bases not matched to a gene: 9. The CDR3 sequence is 16 residues long. As DNA, the CDR3 is TGTGCCAGCAGCTCCCGGGACAGGGGCTACCGCTATGGCTACACCTTC. Its translation is CASSSRDRGYRYGYTF. The whole variable domain, filled in from reference TRBV7-9 and TRBJ1-2, reads DTGVSQNPRHKITKRGQNVTFRCDPISEHNRLYWYRQTLGQGPEFLTYFQNEAQLEKSRLLSDRFSAERPKGSFSTLEIQRTEQGDSAMYLCASSSRDRGYRYGYTFGSGTRLTVV.

The CDR3 protein is CASRETQGSSGNTIYF. The CDR3 DNA reads as TGTGCCAGCAGGGAAACTCAGGGCTCCTCTGGAAACACCATATATTTT. The V and J genes are TRBV7-2 and TRBJ1-3; a possible D gene is TRBD1 (5 bases). Trimming pared 6 bases from V and 0 bases from J, leaving 15 bases between. This CDR3 contains 16 residues. CDR1 and CDR2 from the germline V gene are SGHTA and FQGNSA. The full variable domain, completed using reference TRBV7-2 and TRBJ1-3, is GAGVSQSPSNKVTEKGKDVELRCDPISGHTALYWYRQSLGQGLEFLIYFQGNSAPDKSGLPSDRFSAERTGGSVSTLTIQRTQQEDSAVYLCASRETQGSSGNTIYFGEGSWLTVV.

This clone was detected once. This chain joins TRBV7-9 and TRBJ1-2, with D maybe TRBD1 (5 bases). V lost 1 base to trimming and J lost 7 bases, with 13 bases between them. This CDR3 region has 14 residues. The germline V gene has CDR1 SEHNR and CDR2 FQNEAQ (reference sequence). The CDR3 DNA follows: TGTGCCAGCAGCTTAGATGGCAGGGAAGGTGGCTACACCTTC. Its protein product is CASSLDGREGGYTF.

The chain combines TRBV7-8 with TRBJ1-4, with D unresolved. The CDR3 extends over 13 amino acids. CDR1 is SGHVS and CDR2 is FQNEAQ in the germline V gene. Trimming cost V 0 bases and J 4 bases, with 3 bases left between them. The CDR3 region has the DNA TGTGCCAGCAGCTTAGCGTATAATGAAAAACTGTTTTTT. It translates to CASSLAYNEKLFF.

The count of this clone is one. CDR3 bases: TGTGCCAGCAGTTCGTCCCCGAGAGATAGCAATCAGCCCCAGCATTTT. As protein: CASSSSPRDSNQPQHF. J is TRBJ1-5 and V is TRBV6-2 or TRBV6-3; D is uncertain. With 4 bases removed from V and 0 bases from J, the gap between germline ends came to 13 bases. Germline values: CDR1 MNHEY, CDR2 SVGEGT. This CDR3 comprises 16 residues.

This chain links TRBV5-4 with TRBJ2-2, with a weak D call TRBD1 (6 bases). Germline loops: CDR1 SGHNT, CDR2 YYREEE (reference sequence). Trimming removed 5 bases at V and 5 bases at J, with 10 bases between. This CDR3 spans 13 amino acids. This chain's CDR3 is CASRLDRTGELFF. CDR3 DNA: TGTGCCAGCAGACTTGACAGGACCGGGGAGCTGTTTTTT.

This chain joins TRBV4-1 and TRBJ1-2; unclear D gene. This CDR3 comprises 15 residues. CDR1 and CDR2 from the germline V gene are MGHRA and YSYEKL. The CDR3 loop is CPRSHDSRENYGYTF. Here the CDR3 DNA reads TGCCCCCGCAGCCACGACTCCCGGGAGAACTATGGCTACACCTTC.

The gene calls are TRBV18 and TRBJ2-2; 8 bases line up with TRBD2. The V and J ends lost 3 bases and 2 bases, in that order; junction bases with no gene match: 11. The CDR3 runs to 18 residues. From germline, CDR1 is KGHSH and CDR2 LQKENI. The chain's CDR3 is CASSPHQLGLENTGELFF. CDR3 DNA: TGTGCCAGCTCACCGCACCAATTGGGACTAGAAAACACCGGGGAGCTGTTTTTT.